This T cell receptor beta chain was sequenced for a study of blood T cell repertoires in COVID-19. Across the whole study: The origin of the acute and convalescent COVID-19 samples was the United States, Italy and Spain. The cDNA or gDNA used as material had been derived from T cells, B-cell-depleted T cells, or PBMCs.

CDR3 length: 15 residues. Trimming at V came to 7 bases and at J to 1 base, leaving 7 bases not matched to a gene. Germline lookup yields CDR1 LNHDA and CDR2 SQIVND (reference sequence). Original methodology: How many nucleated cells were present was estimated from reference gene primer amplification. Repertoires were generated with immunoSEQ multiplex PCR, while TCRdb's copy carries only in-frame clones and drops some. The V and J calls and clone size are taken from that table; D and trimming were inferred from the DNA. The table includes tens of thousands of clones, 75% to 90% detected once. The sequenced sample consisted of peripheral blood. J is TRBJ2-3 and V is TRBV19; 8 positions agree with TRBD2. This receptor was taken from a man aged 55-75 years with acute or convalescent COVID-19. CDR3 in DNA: TGTGCCAGTAATAAAGCGGGAGTAGGCACAGATACGCAGTATTTT. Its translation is CASNKAGVGTDTQYF.